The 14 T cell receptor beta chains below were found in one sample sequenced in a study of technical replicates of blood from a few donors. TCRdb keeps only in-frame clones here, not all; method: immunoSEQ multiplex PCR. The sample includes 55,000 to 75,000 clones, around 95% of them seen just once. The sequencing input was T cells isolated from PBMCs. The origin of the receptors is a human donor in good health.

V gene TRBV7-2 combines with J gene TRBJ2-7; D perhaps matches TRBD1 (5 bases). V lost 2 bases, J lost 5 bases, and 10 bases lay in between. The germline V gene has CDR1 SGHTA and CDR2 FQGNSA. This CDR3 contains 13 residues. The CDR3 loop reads CASSLTGIHEQYF. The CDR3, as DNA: TGTGCCAGCAGCTTAACAGGAATCCACGAGCAGTACTTC.

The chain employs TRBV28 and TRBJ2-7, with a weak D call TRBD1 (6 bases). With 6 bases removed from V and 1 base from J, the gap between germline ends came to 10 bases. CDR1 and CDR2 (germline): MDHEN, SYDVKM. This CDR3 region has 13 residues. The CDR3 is CASRRTGSYEQYF. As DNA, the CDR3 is TGTGCCAGCAGAAGAACAGGGTCCTACGAGCAGTACTTC. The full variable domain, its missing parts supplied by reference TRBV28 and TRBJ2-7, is DVKVTQSSRYLVKRTGEKVFLECVQDMDHENMFWYRQDPGLGLRLIYFSYDVKMKEKGDIPEGYSVSREKKERFSLILESASTNQTSMYLCASRRTGSYEQYFGPGTRLTVT.

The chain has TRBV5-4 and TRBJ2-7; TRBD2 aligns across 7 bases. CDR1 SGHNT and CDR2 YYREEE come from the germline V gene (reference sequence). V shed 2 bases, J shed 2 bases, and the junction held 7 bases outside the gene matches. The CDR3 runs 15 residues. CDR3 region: CASSLKREAPYEQYF. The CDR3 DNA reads TGTGCCAGCAGCTTAAAACGGGAGGCCCCCTACGAGCAGTACTTC.

CDR3 residues: CASSSTTGHGYTF. In DNA form, the CDR3 reads TGTGCCAGCAGTTCGACCACAGGGCATGGCTACACCTTC. V usage is TRBV27 and J usage is TRBJ1-2; D might be TRBD1 (6 bases). Germline-derived CDR1 and CDR2 are MNHEY and SMNVEV (reference sequence). The CDR3 has 13 amino acids. The V and J ends lost 4 bases and 6 bases respectively, with 12 bases between them.

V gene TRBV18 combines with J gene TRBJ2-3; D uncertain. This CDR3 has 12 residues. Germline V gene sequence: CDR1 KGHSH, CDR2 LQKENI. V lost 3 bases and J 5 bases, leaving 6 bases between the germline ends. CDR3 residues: CASSPGGDTQYF. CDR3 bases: TGTGCCAGCTCACCCGGTGGAGATACGCAGTATTTT.

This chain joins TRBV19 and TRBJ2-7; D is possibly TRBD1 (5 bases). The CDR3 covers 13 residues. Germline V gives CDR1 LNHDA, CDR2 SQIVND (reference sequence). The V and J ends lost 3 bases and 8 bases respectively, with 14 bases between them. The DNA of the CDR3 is TGTGCCAGTAGTATCAGACGACAGCCTCAGCAGTACTTC. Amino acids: CASSIRRQPQQYF.

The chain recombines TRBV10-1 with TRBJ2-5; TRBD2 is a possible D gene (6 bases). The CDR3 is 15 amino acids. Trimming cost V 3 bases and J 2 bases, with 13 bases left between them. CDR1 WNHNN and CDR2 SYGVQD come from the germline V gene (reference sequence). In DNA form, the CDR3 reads TGCGCCAGCAGTGAAAGGACGGGAGATCAAGAGACCCAGTACTTC. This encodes CASSERTGDQETQYF.

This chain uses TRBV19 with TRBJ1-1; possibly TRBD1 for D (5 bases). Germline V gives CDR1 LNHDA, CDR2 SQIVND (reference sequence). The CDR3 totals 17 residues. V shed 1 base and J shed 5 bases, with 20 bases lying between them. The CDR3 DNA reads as TGTGCCAGTAGTATAGGGAGCCAGGGCATCAGTTGGACTGAAGCTTTCTTT. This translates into CASSIGSQGISWTEAFF.

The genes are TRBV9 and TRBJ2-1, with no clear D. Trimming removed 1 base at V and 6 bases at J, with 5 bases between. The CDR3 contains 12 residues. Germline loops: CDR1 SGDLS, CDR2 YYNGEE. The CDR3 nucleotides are TGTGCCAGCAGCGTAATTAGCAATGAGCAGTTCTTC. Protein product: CASSVISNEQFF.

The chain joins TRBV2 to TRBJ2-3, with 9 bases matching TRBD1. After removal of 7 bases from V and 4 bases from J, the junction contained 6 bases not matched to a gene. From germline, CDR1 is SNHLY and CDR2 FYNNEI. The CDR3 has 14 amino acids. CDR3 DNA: TGTGCCAGCATGAGGGACAGGGATGCAGATACGCAGTATTTT. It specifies CASMRDRDADTQYF. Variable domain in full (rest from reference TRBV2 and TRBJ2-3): EPEVTQTPSHQVTQMGQEVILRCVPISNHLYFYWYRQILGQKVEFLVSFYNNEISEKSEIFDDQFSVERPDGSNFTLKIRSTKLEDSAMYFCASMRDRDADTQYFGPGTRLTVL.

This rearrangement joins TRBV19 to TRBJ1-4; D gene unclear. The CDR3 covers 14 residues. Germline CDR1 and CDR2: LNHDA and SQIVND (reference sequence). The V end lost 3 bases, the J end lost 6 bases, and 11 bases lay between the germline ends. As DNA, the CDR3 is TGTGCCAGTAGTATTCCAAGACAAGATGAAAAACTGTTTTTT. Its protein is CASSIPRQDEKLFF.

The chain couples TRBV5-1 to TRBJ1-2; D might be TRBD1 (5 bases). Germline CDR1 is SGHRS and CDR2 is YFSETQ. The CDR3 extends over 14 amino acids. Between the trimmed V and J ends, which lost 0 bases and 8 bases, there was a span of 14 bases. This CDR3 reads CASSLEGAIWGYTF. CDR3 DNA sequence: TGCGCCAGCAGCTTGGAAGGGGCTATTTGGGGCTACACCTTC.

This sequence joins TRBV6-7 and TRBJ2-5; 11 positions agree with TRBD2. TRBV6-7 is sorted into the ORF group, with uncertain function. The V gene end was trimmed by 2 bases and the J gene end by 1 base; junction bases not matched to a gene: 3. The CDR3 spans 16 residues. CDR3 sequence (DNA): TGTGCCAGCAGTTACGTGCTAGCGGGGGGCCAAGAGACCCAGTACTTC. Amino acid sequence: CASSYVLAGGQETQYF.

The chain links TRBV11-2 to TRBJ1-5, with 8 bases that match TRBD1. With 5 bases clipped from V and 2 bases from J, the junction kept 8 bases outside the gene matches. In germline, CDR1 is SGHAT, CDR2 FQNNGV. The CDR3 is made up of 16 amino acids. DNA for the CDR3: TGTGCCAGCAGCCCCAAACAGGGGGGTGGCAATCAGCCCCAGCATTTT. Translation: CASSPKQGGGNQPQHF.